Presented here are 7 T cell receptor beta chains from one specimen sequenced in a study of memory CD4+ T cells and cytomegalovirus serostatus. Single viable CD3+CD4+CD8-CD45RO+ cells were sorted as the memory CD4+ T cells. Profiling relied on immunoSEQ multiplex PCR, and the TCRdb table lists in-frame clones only, not all of them. The profile shows about 53,000 clones, 80% to 90% of them singletons. The sample comprised memory CD4+ T cells from blood. These receptors were taken from an adult in good health and CMV-seronegative.

The rearrangement uses TRBV7-8 and TRBJ1-5, with a possible D match to TRBD1 (6 bases). V shed 6 bases and J shed 2 bases, with 11 bases lying between them. Germline V gene lookup returns CDR1 SGHVS and CDR2 FQNEAQ. This CDR3 has 14 residues. CDR3 sequence reads: CASSHREGNQPQHF. CDR3 in DNA: TGTGCCAGCAGTCACAGGGAGGGCAATCAGCCCCAGCATTTT. Full variable domain (missing parts from reference TRBV7-8 and TRBJ1-5): GAGVSQSPRYKVAKRGQDVALRCDPISGHVSLFWYQQALGQGPEFLTYFQNEAQLDKSGLPSDRFFAERPEGSVSTLKIQRTQQEDSAVYLCASSHREGNQPQHFGDGTRLSIL.

This clone was observed a single time. The V and J genes are TRBV6-4 and TRBJ2-2; TRBD1 agrees at 7 bases. The V gene end was trimmed by 3 bases and the J gene end by 5 bases; junction bases not matched to a gene: 0. This CDR3 has 13 amino acids. CDR1 is MRHNA, CDR2 SNTAGT, per germline. CDR3 sequence: CASSEQGTGELFF. Written as DNA, the CDR3 is TGTGCCAGCAGTGAACAGGGGACCGGGGAGCTGTTTTTT.

This clone was recorded a few times. The rearrangement joins TRBV5-6 to TRBJ2-7; no definite D call. The CDR3 runs to 11 residues. Trimming removed 3 bases at V and 7 bases at J, with 8 bases between. Germline V gene lookup returns CDR1 SGHDT and CDR2 YYEEEE. The chain's CDR3 is CASSSRREQYF. The CDR3 DNA is TGTGCCAGCAGCTCGCGACGGGAGCAGTACTTC.

This clone was counted only a few times. J is TRBJ2-2 and V is TRBV19; D unresolved. From germline, CDR1 is LNHDA and CDR2 SQIVND (reference sequence). This CDR3 contains 12 residues. V was pared by 7 bases and J by 3 bases, with 6 bases between. CDR3 sequence: CASNPYTGELFF. The CDR3 region has the DNA TGTGCCAGTAACCCTTACACCGGGGAGCTGTTTTTT. Supplemented by reference TRBV19 and TRBJ2-2, the full variable domain reads DGGITQSPKYLFRKEGQNVTLSCEQNLNHDAMYWYRQDPGQGLRLIYYSQIVNDFQKGDIAEGYSVSREKKESFPLTVTSAQKNPTAFYLCASNPYTGELFFGEGSRLTVL.

This CDR3 reads CASSMAGQNQPQHF. As DNA, the CDR3 is TGTGCCAGTAGTATGGCCGGACAAAATCAGCCCCAGCATTTT. The rearrangement links TRBV19 to TRBJ1-5; D might be TRBD1 (5 bases). V was clipped by 3 bases and J by 4 bases, with 10 bases between them. Germline CDR1 reads LNHDA; CDR2 reads SQIVND (reference sequence). The CDR3 consists of 14 residues.

This clone was seen a few times. This chain connects TRBV19 to TRBJ2-7, with D perhaps matching TRBD1 (5 bases). V lost 6 bases and J lost 0, with 15 bases in between. The CDR3 runs to 15 residues. The V gene's germline CDR1 is LNHDA and CDR2 SQIVND (reference sequence). The CDR3 loop reads CASRNRQSHSYEQYF. The CDR3 DNA reads TGTGCCAGTAGAAATCGACAGTCCCACTCCTACGAGCAGTACTTC.

The CDR3 nucleotides are TGTGCCAGCAGGGGCCGCAAAGATACGCAGTATTTT. Translation: CASRGRKDTQYF. The gene calls are TRBV27 and TRBJ2-3, with no clear D. From germline, CDR1 is MNHEY and CDR2 SMNVEV (reference sequence). The V and J ends lost 6 bases and 5 bases respectively, with 9 bases between them. The CDR3 length is 12 residues.